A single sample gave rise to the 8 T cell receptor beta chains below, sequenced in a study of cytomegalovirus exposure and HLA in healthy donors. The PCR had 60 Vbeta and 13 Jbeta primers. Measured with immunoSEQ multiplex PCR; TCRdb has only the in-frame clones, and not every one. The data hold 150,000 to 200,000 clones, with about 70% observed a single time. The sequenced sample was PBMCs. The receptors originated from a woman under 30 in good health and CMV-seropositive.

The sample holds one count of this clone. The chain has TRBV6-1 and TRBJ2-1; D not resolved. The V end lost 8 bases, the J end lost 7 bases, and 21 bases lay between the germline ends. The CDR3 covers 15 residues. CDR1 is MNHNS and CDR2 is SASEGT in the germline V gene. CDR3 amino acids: CASRTLDGAQNEQFF. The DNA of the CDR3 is TGTGCCAGCCGTACTCTAGATGGAGCCCAGAATGAGCAGTTCTTC.

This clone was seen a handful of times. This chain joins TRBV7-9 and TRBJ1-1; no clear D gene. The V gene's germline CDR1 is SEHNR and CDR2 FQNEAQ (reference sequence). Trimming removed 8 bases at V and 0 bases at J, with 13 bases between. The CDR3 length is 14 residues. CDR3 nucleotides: TGTGCCAGCGCCTTTGGTAACATGAACACTGAAGCTTTCTTT. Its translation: CASAFGNMNTEAFF.

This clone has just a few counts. CDR3 residues: CASSPRTSGINEQFF. CDR3 nucleotide sequence: TGTGCCAGCTCACCCCGGACTAGCGGGATCAATGAGCAGTTCTTC. The V call is TRBV18, the J call TRBJ2-1; 12 positions agree with TRBD2. There are 15 residues in the CDR3. The V segment lost 3 bases and the J segment 6 bases; nucleotides outside the gene matches: 3. Per the germline V gene, CDR1 is KGHSH and CDR2 is LQKENI.

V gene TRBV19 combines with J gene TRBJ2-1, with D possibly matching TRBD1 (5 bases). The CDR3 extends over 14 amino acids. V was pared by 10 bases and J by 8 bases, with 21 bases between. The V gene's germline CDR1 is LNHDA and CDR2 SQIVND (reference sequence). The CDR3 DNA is TGTGCCACCCAAGGGGCCGGAGCTCGCCATGAGCAGTTCTTC. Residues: CATQGAGARHEQFF.

The CDR3 reads CASSLGFRAGNTIYF. The CDR3 coding sequence is TGTGCCAGCAGCTTAGGGTTCAGGGCGGGAAACACCATATATTTT. The chain uses TRBV7-9 and TRBJ1-3, with D possibly being TRBD1 (5 bases). CDR3 length: 15 amino acids. Germline loops: CDR1 SEHNR, CDR2 FQNEAQ (reference sequence). V was trimmed by 1 base and J by 4 bases, leaving 11 bases between them.

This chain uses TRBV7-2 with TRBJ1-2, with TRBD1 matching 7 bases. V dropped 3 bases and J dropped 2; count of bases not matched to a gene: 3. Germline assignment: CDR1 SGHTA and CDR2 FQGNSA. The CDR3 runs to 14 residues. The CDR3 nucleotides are TGTGCCAGCAGCTTGGAGGGGGCGAACTATGGCTACACCTTC. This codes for CASSLEGANYGYTF.

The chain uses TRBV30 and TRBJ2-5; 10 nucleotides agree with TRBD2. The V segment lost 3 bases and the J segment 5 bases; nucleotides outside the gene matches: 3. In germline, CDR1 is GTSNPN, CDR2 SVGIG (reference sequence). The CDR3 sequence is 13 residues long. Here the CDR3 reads CAWSRLAGETQYF. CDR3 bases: TGTGCCTGGAGCAGACTAGCGGGTGAGACCCAGTACTTC.

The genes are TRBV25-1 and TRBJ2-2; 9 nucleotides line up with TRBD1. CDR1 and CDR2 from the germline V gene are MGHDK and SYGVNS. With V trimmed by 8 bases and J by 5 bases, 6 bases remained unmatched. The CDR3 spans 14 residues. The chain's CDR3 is CASGRDRVTGELFF. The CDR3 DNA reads TGTGCCAGCGGCCGGGACAGGGTAACCGGGGAGCTGTTTTTT.